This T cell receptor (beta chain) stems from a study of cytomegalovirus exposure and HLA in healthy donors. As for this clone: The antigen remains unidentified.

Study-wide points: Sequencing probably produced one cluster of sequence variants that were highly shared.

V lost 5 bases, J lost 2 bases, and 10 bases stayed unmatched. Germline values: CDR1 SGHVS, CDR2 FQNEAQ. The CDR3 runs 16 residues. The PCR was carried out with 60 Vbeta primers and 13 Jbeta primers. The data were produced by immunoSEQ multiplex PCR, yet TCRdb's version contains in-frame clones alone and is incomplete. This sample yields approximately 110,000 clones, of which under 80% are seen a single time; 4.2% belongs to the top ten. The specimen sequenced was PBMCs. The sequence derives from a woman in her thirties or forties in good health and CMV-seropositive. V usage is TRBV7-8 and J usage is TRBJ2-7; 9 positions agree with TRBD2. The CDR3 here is CASSGGTSWPTYEQYF. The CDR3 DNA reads TGTGCCAGCAGCGGTGGGACTAGCTGGCCCACCTACGAGCAGTACTTC. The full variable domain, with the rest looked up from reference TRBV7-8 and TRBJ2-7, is GAGVSQSPRYKVAKRGQDVALRCDPISGHVSLFWYQQALGQGPEFLTYFQNEAQLDKSGLPSDRFFAERPEGSVSTLKIQRTQQEDSAVYLCASSGGTSWPTYEQYFGPGTRLTVT.